Presented here are 30 T cell receptor beta chains from one specimen sequenced in a study of cytomegalovirus exposure and HLA in healthy donors. Vbeta (60) and Jbeta (13) primers were used in the PCR. Clones were read by immunoSEQ multiplex PCR, and TCRdb kept only the in-frame ones, dropping some. The data show around 130,000 clones, roughly 82% seen once. The sample comprised PBMCs. The receptors shown here come from a woman under 30 in good health and CMV-seropositive.

About this clone itself: At one boundary the junction diverges from the germline segment, which might be a read error. The CDR3 DNA reads as TGTGCCAGCAGCTCTAGCGGGGGGCCGGGGGAGATCCAGTACTTC. Its protein is CASSSSGGPGEIQYF. J is TRBJ2-5 and V is TRBV11-3; 11 positions match TRBD2. Germline V gene data show CDR1 as SGHNT and CDR2 as YENEEA. The length of the CDR3 is 15 residues. Based on the CDR3 plus reference TRBV11-3 and TRBJ2-5, the full variable domain is EAGVVQSPRYKIIEKKQPVAFWCNPISGHNTLYWYLQNLGQGPELLIRYENEEAVDDSQLPKDRFSAERLKGVDSTLKIQPAELGDSAVYLCASSSSGGPGEIQYFGPGTRLLVL.

J is TRBJ1-1 and V is TRBV25-1, with D hard to call. Looked up from germline, CDR1 is MGHDK and CDR2 is SYGVNS. The CDR3 covers 12 residues. V dropped 5 bases and J dropped 0 bases, with 4 bases sitting between them. CDR3 loop: CASSSMNTEAFF. The CDR3 nucleotides are TGTGCCAGCAGTTCAATGAACACTGAAGCTTTCTTT.

The rearrangement joins TRBV5-1 to TRBJ2-5, with 11 positions matching TRBD2. Trimming cost V 3 bases and J 7 bases; bases outside gene matches: 11. CDR1 SGHRS and CDR2 YFSETQ come from the germline V gene. The CDR3 extends over 16 amino acids. The CDR3 spells CASSSLTSGEVVTQYF. Written as DNA, the CDR3 is TGCGCCAGCAGCTCTTTGACTAGCGGGGAGGTTGTGACCCAGTACTTC. Supplemented by reference TRBV5-1 and TRBJ2-5, the full variable domain reads KAGVTQTPRYLIKTRGQQVTLSCSPISGHRSVSWYQQTPGQGLQFLFEYFSETQRNKGNFPGRFSGRQFSNSRSEMNVSTLELGDSALYLCASSSLTSGEVVTQYFGPGTRLLVL.

The rearrangement joins TRBV5-1 to TRBJ2-5; D gene ambiguous. The CDR3 runs 15 residues. V was shortened by 0 bases and J by 1 base, with 10 bases between the two germline ends. CDR1 and CDR2 (germline): SGHRS, YFSETQ. The CDR3 nucleotides read TGCGCCAGCAGCTTGGTCCCAGGCCCCCAAGAGACCCAGTACTTC. It codes for CASSLVPGPQETQYF.

The rearrangement links TRBV6-1 to TRBJ2-7; 9 bases align to TRBD2. The CDR3 loop spans 15 amino acids. With 1 base clipped from V and 4 bases from J, the junction kept 5 bases outside the gene matches. From germline, CDR1 is MNHNS and CDR2 SASEGT. The CDR3 is CASSEELAGVYEQYF. As DNA, the CDR3 is TGTGCCAGCAGTGAAGAACTAGCGGGTGTGTACGAGCAGTACTTC.

This clone occurred a few times. CDR3 sequence (DNA): TGTGCCAGCAGCGTAGCGGCGGGGGGGCGGCAAGAGACCCAGTACTTC. Translated, it gives CASSVAAGGRQETQYF. This chain connects TRBV9 to TRBJ2-5; TRBD2 agrees at 9 bases. The V segment lost 0 bases and the J segment 2 bases; nucleotides outside the gene matches: 5. The CDR3 is 16 residues long. CDR1 is SGDLS and CDR2 is YYNGEE in the germline V gene.

The chain employs TRBV5-6 and TRBJ2-1; the D gene is possibly TRBD2 (6 bases). The CDR3 contains 12 residues. Per the germline V gene, CDR1 is SGHDT and CDR2 is YYEEEE. Between the trimmed V and J ends, which lost 5 bases and 9 bases, there was a span of 12 bases. CDR3 sequence (DNA): TGTGCCAGCAGAGGGGACTCCGCTGAGCAGTTCTTC. This encodes CASRGDSAEQFF.

The gene calls are TRBV2 and TRBJ2-3; TRBD2 matches at 9 bases. The germline V gene has CDR1 SNHLY and CDR2 FYNNEI. The trim removed 0 bases at V and 5 bases at J, leaving 9 bases unmatched. This CDR3 region has 17 residues. The CDR3 reads CASSEAPGGGALDTQYF. CDR3 sequence (DNA): TGTGCCAGCAGTGAAGCGCCTGGCGGGGGGGCCTTAGATACGCAGTATTTT.

The table lists this clone with a count of one. V gene TRBV28 combines with J gene TRBJ1-5, with 9 bases matching TRBD1. J gave up 6 bases and V 3 bases, and 6 bases lay outside the gene matches. The CDR3 has 15 amino acids. From germline, CDR1 is MDHEN and CDR2 SYDVKM. CDR3 residues: CASSLVGQGSQPQHF. CDR3 in DNA: TGTGCCAGCAGTTTGGTTGGACAGGGGTCTCAGCCCCAGCATTTT.

About this clone: The sample holds other DNA sequences that translate to the same CDR3. Here the CDR3 reads CAWSGGYGYTF. The CDR3, as DNA: TGTGCCTGGAGTGGAGGGTATGGCTACACCTTC. V is TRBV30 and J is TRBJ1-2; D remains ambiguous. The CDR3 contains 11 residues. Per germline, CDR1 GTSNPN and CDR2 SVGIG (reference sequence). V was trimmed by 1 base and J by 5 bases, leaving 5 bases between them.

The chain combines TRBV13 with TRBJ2-7; possibly TRBD1 for D (5 bases). Trimming shortened V by 8 bases and J by 0 bases, and 11 bases separated the two germline ends. Germline loops: CDR1 PRHDT, CDR2 FYEKMQ (reference sequence). The CDR3 loop spans 13 amino acids. In DNA form, the CDR3 reads TGTGCCAGCGGTCAGGGAAGCTCCTACGAGCAGTACTTC. It specifies CASGQGSSYEQYF.

CDR3 sequence reads: CASSLRTGTDTQYF. In DNA form, the CDR3 reads TGTGCCAGCAGCCTTCGGACTGGAACAGATACGCAGTATTTT. The genes are TRBV14 and TRBJ2-3; perhaps TRBD2 as D (5 bases). Germline CDR1 and CDR2: SGHDN and FVKESK. Trimming removed 4 bases at V and 3 bases at J, with 11 bases between. The CDR3 is 14 residues long. The variable domain in full, with the rest retrieved from reference TRBV14 and TRBJ2-3, is EAGVTQFPSHSVIEKGQTVTLRCDPISGHDNLYWYRRVMGKEIKFLLHFVKESKQDESGMPNNRFLAERTGGTYSTLKVQPAELEDSGVYFCASSLRTGTDTQYFGPGTRLTVL.

The chain couples TRBV6-5 to TRBJ2-1; D possibly corresponds to TRBD1 (6 bases). This CDR3 region has 15 residues. V lost 2 bases to trimming and J lost 2 bases, with 10 bases between them. In germline, CDR1 is MNHEY, CDR2 SVGAGI. CDR3 residues: CASSYTGHAYNEQFF. CDR3 in DNA: TGTGCCAGCAGTTACACGGGACACGCCTACAATGAGCAGTTCTTC.

The chain joins TRBV12-5 to TRBJ2-3, with TRBD2 matching 9 bases. Germline CDR1 and CDR2: LGHNT and FRNRAP. J was trimmed by 5 bases and V by 4 bases; bases with no gene match: 10. This CDR3 is 16 amino acids long. The CDR3 loop reads CASGSNGGGVGDTQYF. CDR3 in DNA: TGTGCTAGTGGTTCGAACGGCGGGGGGGTGGGAGATACGCAGTATTTT.

CDR3 sequence: CASSDELTDTQYF. The DNA of the CDR3 is TGTGCCAGCAGTGACGAGCTGACAGATACGCAGTATTTT. V usage is TRBV6-4 and J usage is TRBJ2-3; no reliable D call. The ends were cut back, 2 bases at V and 3 bases at J, with 6 bases in the middle. This CDR3 region has 13 residues. Germline V gene data show CDR1 as MRHNA and CDR2 as SNTAGT.

This chain joins TRBV7-3 and TRBJ2-5, with D tentatively TRBD1 (5 bases). CDR3 length: 13 amino acids. V was pared by 5 bases and J by 7 bases, with 14 bases between. Per germline, CDR1 SGHTA and CDR2 FQGTGA. The CDR3 loop reads CASSPVGAGTQYF. The CDR3 nucleotides read TGTGCCAGCAGCCCCGTAGGGGCCGGGACCCAGTACTTC.

This clone was counted only a few times. The rearrangement joins TRBV10-1 to TRBJ2-1; maybe TRBD2 (6 bases). V lost 11 bases to trimming and J lost 6 bases, with 11 bases between them. The CDR3 spans 11 residues. Germline V gene lookup returns CDR1 WNHNN and CDR2 SYGVQD (reference sequence). The CDR3 region has the DNA TGCGCCGCGCGGGGTCGCAATGAGCAGTTCTTC. Translation: CAARGRNEQFF.

The chain recombines TRBV9 with TRBJ1-5; TRBD1 agrees at 11 bases. The V gene end was trimmed by 0 bases and the J gene end by 2 bases; junction bases not matched to a gene: 4. Germline V lookup: CDR1 SGDLS, CDR2 YYNGEE. This CDR3 has 17 amino acids. This chain's CDR3 is CASSVGTGGEGNQPQHF. As DNA, the CDR3 is TGTGCCAGCAGCGTAGGGACAGGGGGCGAGGGCAATCAGCCCCAGCATTTT.

The chain recombines TRBV10-2 with TRBJ2-5, with D possibly being TRBD2 (7 bases). CDR1 is WSHSY and CDR2 is SAAADI in the germline V gene. The germline V and J ends were trimmed by 6 bases and 5 bases, with 16 bases remaining between them. The CDR3 totals 14 residues. CDR3 coding DNA: TGCGCCAGCAGATCGGAGGGGGGGCCGGAGACCCAGTACTTC. Its protein is CASRSEGGPETQYF.

Written as DNA, the CDR3 is TGTGCCAGCAGTGATAGGACGGAGGAGAGCATTCAGTACTTC. Residues: CASSDRTEESIQYF. V and J are TRBV2 and TRBJ2-4; maybe TRBD2 (5 bases). Germline V gene data show CDR1 as SNHLY and CDR2 as FYNNEI. Trimming shortened V by 3 bases and J by 9 bases, and 15 bases separated the two germline ends. The CDR3 is made up of 14 amino acids.

The chain uses TRBV7-9 and TRBJ2-3; 7 nucleotides line up with TRBD2. The germline CDR1 and CDR2 sequences are SEHNR and FQNEAQ (reference sequence). CDR3 size: 14 residues. V trimming: 1 base; J trimming: 6 bases; junction bases outside the gene matches: 4. CDR3 DNA: TGTGCCAGCAGCTTAGTCGGCGGGGGTGATACGCAGTATTTT. This sequence encodes CASSLVGGGDTQYF.

This clone was seen a handful of times. The V gene is TRBV11-2, the J gene TRBJ2-7, with D perhaps TRBD2 (5 bases). This CDR3 contains 15 residues. V lost 3 bases, J lost 0 bases, and 12 bases lay in between. Germline CDR1 is SGHAT and CDR2 is FQNNGV. In DNA, the CDR3 is TGTGCCAGCAGCTTTCACCGGGATAGCTCCTACGAGCAGTACTTC. As protein: CASSFHRDSSYEQYF.

This sequence joins TRBV19 and TRBJ2-1, with D maybe TRBD2 (6 bases). This CDR3 has 14 residues. The germline V gene has CDR1 LNHDA and CDR2 SQIVND (reference sequence). Between the trimmed V and J ends, which lost 5 bases and 0 bases, there was a span of 8 bases. This CDR3 is CASSSGGSYNEQFF. In DNA form, the CDR3 reads TGTGCCAGTAGTTCCGGGGGCTCCTACAATGAGCAGTTCTTC.

This clone was detected only once. The CDR3 here is CASSPGVLADTDTQYF. In DNA form, the CDR3 reads TGTGCCAGCAGCCCCGGCGTCCTAGCGGACACAGATACGCAGTATTTT. The V call is TRBV11-3, the J call TRBJ2-3, with TRBD2 matching over 7 bases. CDR1 is SGHNT and CDR2 is YENEEA in the germline V gene. The CDR3 runs 16 residues. V shed 5 bases and J 2 bases; nucleotides not matched to a gene: 10.

The chain couples TRBV9 to TRBJ2-3, with a weak D call TRBD2 (5 bases). Germline-derived CDR1 and CDR2 are SGDLS and YYNGEE. The ends were cut back, 3 bases at V and 2 bases at J, with 22 bases in the middle. The CDR3 has 18 residues. The CDR3 spells CASSAGWAAGRLTDTQYF. Written as DNA, the CDR3 is TGTGCCAGCAGCGCCGGCTGGGCGGCGGGCCGCCTCACAGATACGCAGTATTTT. The entire variable domain, with the rest obtained from reference TRBV9 and TRBJ2-3, is as follows: DSGVTQTPKHLITATGQRVTLRCSPRSGDLSVYWYQQSLDQGLQFLIQYYNGEERAKGNILERFSAQQFPDLHSELNLSSLELGDSALYFCASSAGWAAGRLTDTQYFGPGTRLTVL.

This rearrangement joins TRBV6-6 to TRBJ1-1; D is perhaps TRBD1 (6 bases). The CDR3 length is 15 residues. V was pared by 7 bases and J by 10 bases, with 25 bases between. CDR1 MNHNY and CDR2 SVGAGI come from the germline V gene (reference sequence). In nucleotides, the CDR3 is TGTGCCAGCAACAGGGAATCTAGGACCCCAGGCCGAGCTTTCTTT. It codes for CASNRESRTPGRAFF.

The rearrangement joins TRBV30 to TRBJ2-1; D gene unclear. Germline assignment: CDR1 GTSNPN and CDR2 SVGIG (reference sequence). There are 16 residues in the CDR3. V gave up 0 bases and J gave up 0 bases, with 12 bases separating them. The CDR3 here is CAWSVPRRNSYNEQFF. Here the CDR3 DNA reads TGTGCCTGGAGTGTTCCCCGGCGGAACTCCTACAATGAGCAGTTCTTC.

This clone was picked up a small number of times. V is TRBV6-7 and J is TRBJ2-7, with unresolved D. TRBV6-7 is an ORF for which the function is uncertain. Trimming shortened V by 9 bases and J by 2 bases, and 8 bases separated the two germline ends. The CDR3 covers 11 residues. CDR3 sequence reads: CARAETYEQYF. The CDR3, as DNA: TGTGCCAGGGCGGAGACCTACGAGCAGTACTTC.

The chain is built from TRBV4-1 and TRBJ2-3, with 7 positions matching TRBD2. V lost 0 bases to trimming and J lost 2 bases; unmatched junction nucleotides: 5. This CDR3 is 16 amino acids long. The germline CDR1 and CDR2 sequences are MGHRA and YSYEKL. Here the CDR3 reads CASSQDGAGPTDTQYF. CDR3 coding DNA: TGCGCCAGCAGCCAAGATGGAGCGGGGCCCACAGATACGCAGTATTTT.

The chain has TRBV11-3 and TRBJ2-7; 7 bases align to TRBD1. V trimming: 1 base; J trimming: 6 bases; junction bases outside the gene matches: 6. The CDR3 has 14 amino acids. CDR1 is SGHNT, CDR2 YENEEA, per germline. CDR3 protein: CASSLATGIGEQYF. DNA for the CDR3: TGTGCCAGCAGCTTAGCGACAGGGATCGGCGAGCAGTACTTC.